Listed here is a single T cell receptor beta chain. The antigen remains unidentified. The CDR3 runs 18 residues. Trimming removed 4 bases from V and 0 bases from J, with 16 bases in between. Germline CDR1 and CDR2: LNHNV and YYDKDF (reference sequence). Alongside a J-beta primer mix, a sample-barcoded 5' primer served in a second PCR lasting roughly 6 to 12 cycles. MiXCR was run by TCRdb on the 5' RACE reads, yielding one entry per CDR3 protein. Altogether fewer than 2,000,000 distinct CDR3 sequences are present, about two fifths being singletons, with the ten largest covering 23%. The sample belongs to a study of blood T cells in healthy people across ages. Study results and caveats: With donor CMV status unknown, expanded clonotype changes were possibly confounded. Both naive CD4+ cell counts and diversity were greater in long-lived donors than in aged donors.

Total RNA extraction produced at least 5.5 micrograms (per sample) for the study. The V call is TRBV15, the J call TRBJ2-6, with a tentative D call TRBD2 (6 bases). Input material: blood. The receptor comes from a human donor in good health. CDR3 DNA: TGTGCCACCAGCACCAGTTTGGCCGGGAGCTCTGGGGCCAACGTCCTGACTTTC. The encoded protein is CATSTSLAGSSGANVLTF.